This T cell receptor beta chain was identified during a study of blood T cell repertoires in COVID-19. Study-wide background: Both acute and convalescent COVID-19 samples were obtained from the United States, Italy and Spain. From T cells, B-cell-depleted T cells, or PBMCs came the material, which was cDNA or gDNA.

The CDR3 runs to 15 residues. CDR1 is MNHEY and CDR2 is SVGAGI in the germline V gene. V trimming: 6 bases; J trimming: 3 bases; junction bases outside the gene matches: 9. Enrollment of patients from Seattle took place during active infection, with longitudinal follow-up. Original data processing: Estimated nucleated cell counts came from reference gene primer amplification. Measured with immunoSEQ multiplex PCR; TCRdb has only the in-frame clones, and not every one. The V and J calls and clone size were taken over from that table, and D and trimming were inferred from the DNA. The table lists more than 250,000 clones, around 88% of them singletons, with 1.5% to 2% in the top ten.

V is TRBV6-5 and J is TRBJ2-7, with TRBD1 matching over 9 bases. Input material: peripheral blood. The origin of this receptor is a young woman with COVID-19, enrolled during active disease. The CDR3 region has the DNA TGTGCCAGCAGGGGACGCGGGACAGGGCACTACGAGCAGTACTTC. Its protein is CASRGRGTGHYEQYF.